This T cell receptor (beta chain) is from a study of T cells in Graves' hyperthyroidism and ophthalmopathy. Researchers amplified the TCR beta CDR3 regions from RNA transcripts. A set of HTBI primers served as the primers for a first-round RT-PCR of the TCR CDR3. TCRdb re-called the multiplex PCR reads through MiXCR, storing one row per CDR3 protein. Of some 360,000 distinct CDR3 sequences listed, around 13% are singletons. This clonotype was observed at least ten times. Trimming shortened V by 5 bases and J by 2 bases, and 12 bases separated the two germline ends. Germline V gives CDR1 MNHNS, CDR2 SASEGT. The CDR3 has 15 amino acids.

The clonotype comes from a woman aged 60-75 years with Graves' hyperthyroidism. Sample: blood. The rearrangement uses TRBV6-1 and TRBJ2-2; TRBD1 is a possible D gene (6 bases). The CDR3 region is CASSSGTLNTGELFF. The CDR3 coding sequence is TGTGCCAGCAGTTCGGGGACATTAAACACCGGGGAGCTGTTTTTT.